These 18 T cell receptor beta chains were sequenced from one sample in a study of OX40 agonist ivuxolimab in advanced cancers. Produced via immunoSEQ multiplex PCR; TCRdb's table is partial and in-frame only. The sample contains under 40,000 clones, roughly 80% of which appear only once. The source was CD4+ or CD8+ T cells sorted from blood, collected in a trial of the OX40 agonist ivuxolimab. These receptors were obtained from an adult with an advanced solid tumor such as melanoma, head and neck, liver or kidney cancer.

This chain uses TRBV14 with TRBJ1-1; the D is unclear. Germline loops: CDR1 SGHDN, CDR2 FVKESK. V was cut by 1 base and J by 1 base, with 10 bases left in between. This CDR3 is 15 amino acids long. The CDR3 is CASSQGRNTNTEAFF. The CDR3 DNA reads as TGTGCCAGCAGCCAAGGGCGCAACACGAACACTGAAGCTTTCTTT. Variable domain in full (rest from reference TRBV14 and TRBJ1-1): EAGVTQFPSHSVIEKGQTVTLRCDPISGHDNLYWYRRVMGKEIKFLLHFVKESKQDESGMPNNRFLAERTGGTYSTLKVQPAELEDSGVYFCASSQGRNTNTEAFFGQGTRLTVV.

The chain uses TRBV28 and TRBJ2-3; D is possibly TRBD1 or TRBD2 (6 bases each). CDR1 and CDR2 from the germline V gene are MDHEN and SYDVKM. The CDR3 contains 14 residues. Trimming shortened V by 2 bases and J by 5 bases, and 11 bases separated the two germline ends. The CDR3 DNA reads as TGTGCCAGCAGTTTAGCGGGACAAGGAGATACGCAGTATTTT. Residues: CASSLAGQGDTQYF.

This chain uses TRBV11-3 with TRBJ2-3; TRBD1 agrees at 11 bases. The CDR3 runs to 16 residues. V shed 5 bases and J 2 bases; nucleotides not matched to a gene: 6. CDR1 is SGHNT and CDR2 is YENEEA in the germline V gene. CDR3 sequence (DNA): TGTGCCAGCAGCCCCCGGGACAGGGGGGTCACAGATACGCAGTATTTT. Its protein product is CASSPRDRGVTDTQYF.

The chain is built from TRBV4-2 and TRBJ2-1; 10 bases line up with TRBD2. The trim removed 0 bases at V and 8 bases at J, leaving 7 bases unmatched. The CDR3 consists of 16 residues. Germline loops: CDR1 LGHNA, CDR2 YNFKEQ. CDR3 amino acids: CASSQDVPSGSYEQFF. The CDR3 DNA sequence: TGTGCCAGCAGCCAAGACGTACCTAGCGGGAGCTATGAGCAGTTCTTC.

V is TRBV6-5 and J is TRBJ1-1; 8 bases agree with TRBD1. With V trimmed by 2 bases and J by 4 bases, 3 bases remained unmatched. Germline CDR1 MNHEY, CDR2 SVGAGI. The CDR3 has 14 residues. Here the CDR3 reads CASSYGQGRTEAFF. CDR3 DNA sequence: TGTGCCAGCAGTTACGGACAGGGTCGCACTGAAGCTTTCTTT.

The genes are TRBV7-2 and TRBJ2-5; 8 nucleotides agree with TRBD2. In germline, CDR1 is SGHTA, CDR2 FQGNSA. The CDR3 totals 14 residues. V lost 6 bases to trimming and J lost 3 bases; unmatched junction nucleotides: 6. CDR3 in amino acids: CASRVSGAEETQYF. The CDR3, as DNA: TGTGCCAGCAGGGTTAGCGGGGCCGAAGAGACCCAGTACTTC.

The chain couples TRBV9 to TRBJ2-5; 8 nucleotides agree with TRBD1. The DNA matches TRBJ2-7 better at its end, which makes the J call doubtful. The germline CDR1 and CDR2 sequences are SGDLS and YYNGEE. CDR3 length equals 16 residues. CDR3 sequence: CASSVDGGTGTYEQYF. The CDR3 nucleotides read TGTGCCAGCAGCGTAGATGGCGGGACAGGAACCTACGAGCAGTACTTC.

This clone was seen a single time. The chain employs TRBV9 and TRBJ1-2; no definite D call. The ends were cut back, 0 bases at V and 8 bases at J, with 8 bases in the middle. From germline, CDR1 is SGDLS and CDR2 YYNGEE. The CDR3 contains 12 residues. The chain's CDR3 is CASSVEGGGYTF. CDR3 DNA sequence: TGTGCCAGCAGCGTAGAGGGCGGCGGCTACACCTTC.

This CDR3 reads CASSPPRGGIADTQYF. The DNA of the CDR3 is TGTGCCAGCTCACCACCCCGAGGGGGCATCGCAGATACGCAGTATTTT. The chain uses TRBV18 and TRBJ2-3, with 7 nucleotides matching TRBD1. The CDR3 covers 16 residues. The J segment lost 4 bases and the V segment lost 0 bases, leaving 7 bases of the junction unmatched. Germline values: CDR1 KGHSH, CDR2 LQKENI.

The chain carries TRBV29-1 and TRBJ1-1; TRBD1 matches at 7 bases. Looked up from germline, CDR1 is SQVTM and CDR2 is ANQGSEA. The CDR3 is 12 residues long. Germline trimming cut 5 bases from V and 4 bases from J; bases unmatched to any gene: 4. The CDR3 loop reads CSVYTGATEAFF. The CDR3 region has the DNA TGCAGCGTTTATACAGGGGCCACTGAAGCTTTCTTT.

Here the CDR3 DNA reads TGTGCCAGCAGCCGTTTTTGGCTAGCGGGAGTTTCGTACGAGCAGTACTTC. The encoded protein is CASSRFWLAGVSYEQYF. The V gene is TRBV11-2, the J gene TRBJ2-7; 10 bases agree with TRBD2. Germline CDR1 and CDR2: SGHAT and FQNNGV. This CDR3 comprises 17 residues. The J segment lost 4 bases and the V segment lost 5 bases, leaving 14 bases of the junction unmatched.

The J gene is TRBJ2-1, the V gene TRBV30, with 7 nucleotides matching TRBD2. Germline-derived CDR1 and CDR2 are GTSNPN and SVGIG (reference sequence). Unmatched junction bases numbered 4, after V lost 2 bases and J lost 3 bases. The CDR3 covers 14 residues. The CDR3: CAWSSGEGYNEQFF. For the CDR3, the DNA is TGTGCCTGGAGTAGCGGGGAGGGCTACAATGAGCAGTTCTTC.

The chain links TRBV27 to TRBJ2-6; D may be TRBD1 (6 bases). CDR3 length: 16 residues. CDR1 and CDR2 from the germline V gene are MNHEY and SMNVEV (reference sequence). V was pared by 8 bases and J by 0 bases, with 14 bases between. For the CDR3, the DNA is TGTGCCAGCGGAGGACAGCCTGTCTCTGGGGCCAACGTCCTGACTTTC. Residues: CASGGQPVSGANVLTF.

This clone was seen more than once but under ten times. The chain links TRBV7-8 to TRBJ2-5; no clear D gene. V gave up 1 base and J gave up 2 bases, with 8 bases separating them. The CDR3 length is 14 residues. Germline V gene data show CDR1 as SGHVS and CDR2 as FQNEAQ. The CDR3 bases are TGTGCCAGCAGCTTAGTTACGATTCAAGAGACCCAGTACTTC. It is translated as CASSLVTIQETQYF. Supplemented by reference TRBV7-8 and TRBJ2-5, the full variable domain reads GAGVSQSPRYKVAKRGQDVALRCDPISGHVSLFWYQQALGQGPEFLTYFQNEAQLDKSGLPSDRFFAERPEGSVSTLKIQRTQQEDSAVYLCASSLVTIQETQYFGPGTRLLVL.

The CDR3: CASSPRRGAKNIQYF. The CDR3, as DNA: TGTGCCAGCAGCCCGCGAAGGGGAGCCAAAAACATTCAGTACTTC. V and J are TRBV7-8 and TRBJ2-4, with D maybe TRBD1 (5 bases). The length of the CDR3 is 15 residues. Trimming shortened V by 5 bases and J by 0 bases, and 11 bases separated the two germline ends. Germline CDR1 SGHVS, CDR2 FQNEAQ.

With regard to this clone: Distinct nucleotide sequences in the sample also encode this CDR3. Here the CDR3 DNA reads TGTGCCAGCAGTTCGAGGGGCACAGATACGCAGTATTTT. It specifies CASSSRGTDTQYF. This chain links TRBV6-5 with TRBJ2-3; D may be TRBD2 (5 bases). Looked up from germline, CDR1 is MNHEY and CDR2 is SVGAGI. This CDR3 comprises 13 residues. The V end lost 4 bases, the J end lost 1 base, and 6 bases lay between the germline ends.

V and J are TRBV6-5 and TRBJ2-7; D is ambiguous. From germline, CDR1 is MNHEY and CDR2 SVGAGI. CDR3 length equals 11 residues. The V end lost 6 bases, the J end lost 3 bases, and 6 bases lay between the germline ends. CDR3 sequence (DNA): TGTGCCAGCAGAGCCTTCTACGAGCAGTACTTC. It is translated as CASRAFYEQYF.

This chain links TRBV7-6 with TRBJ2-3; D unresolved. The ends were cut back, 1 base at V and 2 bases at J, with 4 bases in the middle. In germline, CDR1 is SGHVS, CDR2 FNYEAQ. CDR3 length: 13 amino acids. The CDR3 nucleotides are TGTGCCAGCAGCTTAGACCACACAGATACGCAGTATTTT. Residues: CASSLDHTDTQYF. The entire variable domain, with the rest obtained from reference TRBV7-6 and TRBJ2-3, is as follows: GAGVSQSPRYKVTKRGQDVALRCDPISGHVSLYWYRQALGQGPEFLTYFNYEAQQDKSGLPNDRFSAERPEGSISTLTIQRTEQRDSAMYRCASSLDHTDTQYFGPGTRLTVL.